These 26 T cell receptor beta chains share one sample of origin, sequenced in a study. One entry per CDR3 protein results from TCRdb running MiXCR on the 5' RACE reads. The table lists tens of thousands of distinct CDR3 sequences, around 26% of them singletons, with 2.1% in the top ten. The sequenced material came from naive CD4+ T cells sorted from blood. Subset indicated: naive CD4+ T cells, CD4+CD45RA+CD25-. Receptors were obtained from a female donor with breast cancer.

There are a few counts of this clonotype. The rearrangement links TRBV28 to TRBJ1-2; D call uncertain. The V gene's germline CDR1 is MDHEN and CDR2 SYDVKM. The length of the CDR3 is 13 residues. Trimming took off 2 bases at V and 4 bases at J, with 8 bases between the two ends. The CDR3: CASSLQQRYGYTF. CDR3 sequence (DNA): TGTGCCAGCAGTTTACAGCAGCGCTATGGCTACACCTTC.

J is TRBJ1-4 and V is TRBV28, with D maybe TRBD1 (6 bases). From germline, CDR1 is MDHEN and CDR2 SYDVKM. V was cut by 5 bases and J by 8 bases, with 18 bases left in between. This CDR3 contains 15 residues. CDR3 sequence (DNA): TGTGCCAGCAGTACCCAGGGGCTGATAGGAGAAAAACTGTTTTTT. Translated, it gives CASSTQGLIGEKLFF.

The rearrangement uses TRBV4-1 and TRBJ2-7; 11 bases fit TRBD1. This CDR3 is 14 amino acids long. Per the germline V gene, CDR1 is MGHRA and CDR2 is YSYEKL. V dropped 3 bases and J dropped 6; count of bases not matched to a gene: 4. The CDR3: CASSHGQGAREQYF. CDR3 in DNA: TGCGCCAGCAGCCACGGACAGGGGGCTCGCGAGCAGTACTTC.

The chain combines TRBV4-2 with TRBJ2-2; D may be TRBD2 (5 bases). The CDR3 length is 15 residues. V lost 1 base and J lost 0, with 6 bases in between. From germline, CDR1 is LGHNA and CDR2 YNFKEQ. As DNA, the CDR3 is TGTGCCAGCAGCCAAGCTAGCTCGAACACCGGGGAGCTGTTTTTT. Encoded protein: CASSQASSNTGELFF.

The CDR3 nucleotides are TGCGCCAGCAGCTTGGGTCCGGCTGGTGAGACCCAGTACTTC. Translated: CASSLGPAGETQYF. This chain connects TRBV5-1 to TRBJ2-5; D ambiguous. This CDR3 comprises 14 residues. V was clipped by 0 bases and J by 5 bases, with 11 bases between them. Germline V gene sequence: CDR1 SGHRS, CDR2 YFSETQ. Complete variable domain (other parts from reference TRBV5-1 and TRBJ2-5): KAGVTQTPRYLIKTRGQQVTLSCSPISGHRSVSWYQQTPGQGLQFLFEYFSETQRNKGNFPGRFSGRQFSNSRSEMNVSTLELGDSALYLCASSLGPAGETQYFGPGTRLLVL.

The genes are TRBV5-5 and TRBJ2-5; 9 bases align to TRBD1. The germline gives CDR1 SGHKS, CDR2 YYEKEE (reference sequence). The CDR3 is 17 amino acids. V trimming: 0 bases; J trimming: 5 bases; junction bases outside the gene matches: 11. Written as DNA, the CDR3 is TGTGCCAGCAGCTTGGCCTTGGAGACAGGGGGGACTGAGACCCAGTACTTC. It specifies CASSLALETGGTETQYF. Supplemented by reference TRBV5-5 and TRBJ2-5, the full variable domain reads DAGVTQSPTHLIKTRGQQVTLRCSPISGHKSVSWYQQVLGQGPQFIFQYYEKEERGRGNFPDRFSARQFPNYSSELNVNALLLGDSALYLCASSLALETGGTETQYFGPGTRLLVL.

In its sample, this clonotype was seen many times. The chain uses TRBV4-2 and TRBJ1-1, with D uncertain. The V end lost 1 base, the J end lost 0 bases, and 12 bases lay between the germline ends. This CDR3 is built from 16 residues. Germline-derived CDR1 and CDR2 are LGHNA and YNFKEQ. CDR3 DNA: TGTGCCAGCAGCCAAGGGGATGCGAGAATGAACACTGAAGCTTTCTTT. Translated, it gives CASSQGDARMNTEAFF.

The CDR3 nucleotides read TGTGCCAGCAGTGACAGGGGCGAGGGCGAAAAACTGTTTTTT. Residues: CASSDRGEGEKLFF. The V and J genes are TRBV6-5 and TRBJ1-4, with 8 bases aligning to TRBD1. The V gene's germline CDR1 is MNHEY and CDR2 SVGAGI. The CDR3 spans 14 residues. Trimming took 5 bases from V and 8 from J; bases not matched to a gene: 7.

Many counts were recorded for this clonotype. J is TRBJ2-3 and V is TRBV4-1, with no clear D. The CDR3 consists of 12 residues. Trimming removed 4 bases at V and 6 bases at J, with 8 bases between. Looked up from germline, CDR1 is MGHRA and CDR2 is YSYEKL. CDR3 nucleotide sequence: TGCGCCAGCAGCCGGCGCTCGGATACGCAGTATTTT. This gives the protein CASSRRSDTQYF.

The V gene is TRBV20-1, the J gene TRBJ2-7, with 10 bases that match TRBD2. In germline, CDR1 is DFQATT, CDR2 SNEGSKA (reference sequence). V was clipped by 1 base and J by 5 bases; unmatched bases: 2. The CDR3 totals 13 residues. The CDR3 DNA reads as TGCAGTGCTAGAGGTCTAGCGGGAGACGAGCAGTACTTC. Translating it yields CSARGLAGDEQYF.

The chain carries TRBV5-1 and TRBJ2-5, with 7 bases aligning to TRBD2. This CDR3 spans 13 amino acids. Germline V gene data show CDR1 as SGHRS and CDR2 as YFSETQ. V was pared by 3 bases and J by 3 bases, with 2 bases of the junction left unmatched. The CDR3 DNA follows: TGCGCCAGCAGCTCGCTAGCGGAAGAGACCCAGTACTTC. Amino acids: CASSSLAEETQYF.

The J gene is TRBJ2-7, the V gene TRBV7-2; no reliable D call. V dropped 5 bases and J dropped 0 bases, with 8 bases sitting between them. Per the germline V gene, CDR1 is SGHTA and CDR2 is FQGNSA. The CDR3 spans 13 residues. The CDR3, as DNA: TGTGCCAGCAGCCCTACCACCTCCTACGAGCAGTACTTC. Translating it yields CASSPTTSYEQYF.

This clonotype was observed a few times. For the CDR3, the DNA is TGCAGTGCTAGAGGGGACAGGATAAATCAGCCCCAGCATTTT. Encoded protein: CSARGDRINQPQHF. The chain uses TRBV20-1 and TRBJ1-5; the match to TRBD1 covers 8 bases. Germline lookup yields CDR1 DFQATT and CDR2 SNEGSKA (reference sequence). This CDR3 contains 14 residues. The J segment lost 4 bases and the V segment lost 1 base, leaving 3 bases of the junction unmatched.

This clonotype was seen only a few times. The chain is built from TRBV7-6 and TRBJ2-3, with 9 bases that match TRBD1. Unmatched junction bases numbered 7, after V lost 5 bases and J lost 1 base. The germline V gene encodes CDR1 SGHVS and CDR2 FNYEAQ. The CDR3 extends over 16 amino acids. DNA of the CDR3: TGTGCCAGCAGCATACAGGGGGCGGATGGCACAGATACGCAGTATTTT. It encodes CASSIQGADGTDTQYF.

This sequence joins TRBV10-3 and TRBJ1-6; 7 bases fit TRBD1. The ends lost 6 bases at V and 8 bases at J; junction bases unmatched: 13. CDR1 and CDR2 (germline): ENHRY, SYGVKD. This CDR3 is 16 amino acids long. This CDR3 reads CAIRGTDSSYDSPLHF. CDR3 DNA sequence: TGTGCCATCAGAGGGACAGACAGCTCCTACGATTCACCCCTCCACTTT.

In regard to this clonotype: A much bigger clone sits one base away, suggesting this may be a read error. V and J are TRBV10-3 and TRBJ1-1; D unresolved. V lost 3 bases to trimming and J lost 0 bases, with 8 bases between them. The CDR3 consists of 14 residues. Per the germline V gene, CDR1 is ENHRY and CDR2 is SYGVKD. CDR3 sequence reads: CAISDRRLNTEAFF. As DNA, the CDR3 is TGTGCCATCAGTGATAGACGCCTGAACACTGAAGCTTTCTTT.

CDR3 loop: CASSLAVRASYEQYF. In DNA, the CDR3 is TGTGCCAGCAGCTTAGCGGTTCGTGCCTCCTACGAGCAGTACTTC. This rearrangement joins TRBV7-2 to TRBJ2-7; D remains ambiguous. Germline V gene sequence: CDR1 SGHTA, CDR2 FQGNSA. Trimming stripped 0 bases from V and 0 bases from J, with 9 bases between. The CDR3 length is 15 residues.

V usage is TRBV10-3 and J usage is TRBJ2-5; 8 nucleotides match TRBD2. The CDR3 spans 13 residues. Germline loops: CDR1 ENHRY, CDR2 SYGVKD. V lost 4 bases to trimming and J lost 5 bases; unmatched junction nucleotides: 3. CDR3 sequence reads: CAISGSGVETQYF. The CDR3 DNA is TGTGCCATCAGTGGTAGCGGGGTGGAGACCCAGTACTTC.

V is TRBV7-6 and J is TRBJ1-4; D ambiguous. Trimming removed 2 bases at V and 4 bases at J, with 5 bases between. Germline V gene sequence: CDR1 SGHVS, CDR2 FNYEAQ. The CDR3 has 13 amino acids. The CDR3 DNA follows: TGTGCCAGCAGCTTACGGAATAATGAAAAACTGTTTTTT. Its protein is CASSLRNNEKLFF.

The chain combines TRBV6-2 or TRBV6-3 with TRBJ2-7; D unclear. Trimming stripped 2 bases from V and 3 bases from J, with 8 bases between. This CDR3 comprises 13 residues. CDR1 MNHEY and CDR2 SVGEGT come from the germline V gene. The CDR3 DNA is TGTGCCAGCAGTTACAGAACACTCTACGAGCAGTACTTC. Amino acid sequence: CASSYRTLYEQYF.

The sample holds a few counts of this clonotype. The chain joins TRBV12-3 or TRBV12-4 to TRBJ2-7; 9 bases map to TRBD1. The V and J ends lost 10 bases and 2 bases, in that order; junction bases with no gene match: 9. The CDR3 spans 14 residues. CDR3 coding DNA: TGTGCCACCATGACCGGGACAGGGACCTACGAGCAGTACTTC. This codes for CATMTGTGTYEQYF.

In this sample, this clonotype turned up a few times. The genes are TRBV20-1 and TRBJ1-1, with D uncertain. The ends were cut back, 0 bases at V and 3 bases at J, with 11 bases in the middle. Looked up from germline, CDR1 is DFQATT and CDR2 is SNEGSKA (reference sequence). The CDR3 is 14 residues long. CDR3 in amino acids: CSARDRKGYTEAFF. The CDR3 DNA sequence: TGCAGTGCTAGAGATCGGAAGGGTTACACTGAAGCTTTCTTT.

The gene calls are TRBV7-3 and TRBJ2-1; D could derive from TRBD1 or TRBD2 (5 bases each). In germline, CDR1 is SGHTA, CDR2 FQGTGA. V lost 0 bases, J lost 6 bases, and 9 bases lay in between. This CDR3 spans 14 amino acids. CDR3 sequence: CASSLTGDGNEQFF. The CDR3 DNA sequence: TGTGCCAGCAGCTTAACGGGGGACGGCAATGAGCAGTTCTTC. The variable domain in full, completed from reference TRBV7-3 and TRBJ2-1, reads GAGVSQTPSNKVTEKGKYVELRCDPISGHTALYWYRQSLGQGPEFLIYFQGTGAADDSGLPNDRFFAVRPEGSVSTLKIQRTERGDSAVYLCASSLTGDGNEQFFGPGTRLTVL.

This clonotype has a handful of counts. The junction departs from germline at one end; a sequencing error may be responsible. The chain carries TRBV5-4 and TRBJ2-7; D is unclear. The CDR3 contains 12 residues. Germline CDR1 SGHNT, CDR2 YYREEE (reference sequence). DNA of the CDR3: TGCGCCAGCAGCCCAGCTACCTACGAGCAGTACTTC. Its protein is CASSPATYEQYF.

This clonotype occurred a few times. The chain carries TRBV4-2 and TRBJ2-4; D possibly corresponds to TRBD1 (6 bases). V was trimmed by 1 base and J by 4 bases, leaving 8 bases between them. From germline, CDR1 is LGHNA and CDR2 YNFKEQ. The CDR3 extends over 14 amino acids. CDR3 loop: CASSQVGGKNIQYF. The CDR3 DNA reads TGTGCCAGCAGCCAAGTAGGGGGTAAAAACATTCAGTACTTC.

This clonotype was observed a few times. The V gene is TRBV6-5, the J gene TRBJ2-5, with 8 nucleotides matching TRBD2. The CDR3 loop spans 16 amino acids. Germline V CDR1 and CDR2: MNHEY, SVGAGI. J gave up 5 bases and V 8 bases, and 16 bases lay outside the gene matches. CDR3: CASVRTSGFGPETQYF. The CDR3 DNA follows: TGTGCCAGCGTACGAACTAGCGGATTCGGGCCGGAGACCCAGTACTTC.